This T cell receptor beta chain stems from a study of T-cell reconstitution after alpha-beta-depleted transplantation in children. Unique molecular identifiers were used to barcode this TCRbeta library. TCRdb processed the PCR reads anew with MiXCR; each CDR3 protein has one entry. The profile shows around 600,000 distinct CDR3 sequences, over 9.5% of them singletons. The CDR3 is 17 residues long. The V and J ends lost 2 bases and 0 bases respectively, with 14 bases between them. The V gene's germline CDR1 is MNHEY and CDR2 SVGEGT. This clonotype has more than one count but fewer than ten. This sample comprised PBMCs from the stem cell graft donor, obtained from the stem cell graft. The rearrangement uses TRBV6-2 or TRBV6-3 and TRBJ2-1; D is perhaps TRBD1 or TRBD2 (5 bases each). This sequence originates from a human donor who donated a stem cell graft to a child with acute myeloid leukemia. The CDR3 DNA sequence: TGTGCCAGCAGTTACCCCGTCGGGACGACCTCCTACAATGAGCAGTTCTTC. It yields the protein CASSYPVGTTSYNEQFF.